This entry lists 8 T cell receptor beta chains sequenced from one sample in a study of blood T cell repertoires in COVID-19. Generated by immunoSEQ multiplex PCR, the TCRdb table keeps only in-frame clones and is missing some. The table includes fewer than 400,000 clones, 85% detected once. The sequenced material came from peripheral blood. These receptors were taken from a woman aged 18-29 years with acute or convalescent COVID-19.

The chain links TRBV9 to TRBJ2-7; 12 positions match TRBD2. The germline CDR1 and CDR2 sequences are SGDLS and YYNGEE. This CDR3 spans 15 amino acids. Trimming removed 3 bases from V and 4 bases from J; junction bases left unmatched: 5. CDR3 nucleotide sequence: TGTGCCAGCAGCGGGACTAGCGGGGTAGGATACGAGCAGTACTTC. Translation gives CASSGTSGVGYEQYF.

There are a few counts of this clone. The rearrangement uses TRBV12-2 and TRBJ2-5; TRBD2 was called by the table and not checked on the DNA. TRBV12-2 is marked as a pseudogene. This CDR3 spans 16 amino acids. The CDR3 DNA follows: TGTGCAAGTCGCTTAGCGCGCGGGAGGGCCCGGGAGACCCAGTACTTC. It codes for CASRLARGRARETQYF.

The chain joins TRBV24-1 to TRBJ2-2; tentative D call: TRBD1 (6 bases). The germline CDR1 and CDR2 sequences are KGHDR and SFDVKD. The V gene lost 3 bases and the J gene lost 0 bases, with 7 bases spanning the gap. The CDR3 extends over 15 amino acids. CDR3 sequence (DNA): TGTGCCACCAGTGATAGACAGGCGAACACCGGGGAGCTGTTTTTT. Translation: CATSDRQANTGELFF.

The CDR3 DNA reads TGTGCCAGCAGCCCGCGGGGGCCGGTGGGGGCCAAAAACATTCAGTACTTC. Protein product: CASSPRGPVGAKNIQYF. V and J are TRBV5-4 and TRBJ2-4; D is perhaps TRBD2 (7 bases). V lost 4 bases and J 1 base, leaving 18 bases between the germline ends. In germline, CDR1 is SGHNT, CDR2 YYREEE (reference sequence). The CDR3 has 17 residues.

The rearrangement uses TRBV19 and TRBJ1-5; 10 bases agree with TRBD1. Per germline, CDR1 LNHDA and CDR2 SQIVND (reference sequence). V gave up 8 bases and J gave up 6 bases; unmatched junction bases: 7. CDR3 length: 14 residues. CDR3 nucleotide sequence: TGTGCCAGTGTAACGGGACAGGGGATTCAGCCCCAGCATTTT. Translated: CASVTGQGIQPQHF.

This clone has more than one count but fewer than ten. CDR3 DNA: TGTGCCAGCAGCTTAGTAGGCGGGTCTATTTCCTACGAGCAGTACTTC. As protein: CASSLVGGSISYEQYF. The chain employs TRBV7-2 and TRBJ2-7, with a possible D match to TRBD2 (5 bases). The germline V and J ends were trimmed by 1 base and 1 base, with 14 bases remaining between them. The CDR3 runs 16 residues. Germline CDR1 reads SGHTA; CDR2 reads FQGNSA.

The V call is TRBV5-1, the J call TRBJ2-5; D is unresolved. The CDR3 sequence is 13 residues long. Germline V gene lookup returns CDR1 SGHRS and CDR2 YFSETQ. Trimming stripped 3 bases from V and 4 bases from J, with 10 bases between. CDR3 bases: TGCGCCAGCAGCTCGACTCCGGGAGAGACCCAGTACTTC. Its translation is CASSSTPGETQYF.

This rearrangement joins TRBV5-6 to TRBJ1-3; tentative D call: TRBD1 (6 bases). V was cut by 1 base and J by 1 base, with 9 bases left in between. The CDR3 sequence is 15 residues long. CDR1 SGHDT and CDR2 YYEEEE come from the germline V gene. The CDR3 region has the DNA TGTGCCAGCAGCTTGCTGACAGGTTCTGGAAACACCATATATTTT. Protein: CASSLLTGSGNTIYF.